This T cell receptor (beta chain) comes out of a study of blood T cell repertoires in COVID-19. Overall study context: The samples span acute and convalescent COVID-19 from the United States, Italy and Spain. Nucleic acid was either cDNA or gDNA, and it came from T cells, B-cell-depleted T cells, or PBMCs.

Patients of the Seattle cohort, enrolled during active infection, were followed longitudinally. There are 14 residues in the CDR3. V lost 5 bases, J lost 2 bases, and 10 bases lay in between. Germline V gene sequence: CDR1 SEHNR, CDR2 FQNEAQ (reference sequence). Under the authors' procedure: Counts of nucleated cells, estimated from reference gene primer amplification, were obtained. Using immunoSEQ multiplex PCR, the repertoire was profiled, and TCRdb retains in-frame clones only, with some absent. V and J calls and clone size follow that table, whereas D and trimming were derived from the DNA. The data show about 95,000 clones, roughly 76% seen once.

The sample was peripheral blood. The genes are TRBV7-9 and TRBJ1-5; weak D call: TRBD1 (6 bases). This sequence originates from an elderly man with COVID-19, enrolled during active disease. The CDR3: CASSKGGGNQPQHF. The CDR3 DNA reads TGTGCCAGCAGCAAAGGGGGGGGCAATCAGCCCCAGCATTTT.